This T cell receptor (beta chain) was recorded in a study of cytomegalovirus exposure and HLA in healthy donors. Findings and caveats of the study: Immune exposure was documented only through CMV serostatus. The study recorded over 150 TCR beta chains that were cytomegalovirus-associated.

As for this clone: Its antigen is currently unknown.

Use of 60 Vbeta and 13 Jbeta primers characterized the PCR. Method: immunoSEQ multiplex PCR; TCRdb's copy keeps in-frame clones and lacks some. Among about 78,000 clones listed, approximately 77% were seen once. This clonotype originated in a woman aged 40 to 49 in good health and CMV-seropositive. The sequencing sample was made of PBMCs.

DNA of the CDR3: TGTGCCAGCTCACCACCACGGGGATTTAGCGGGGCCCAGGATACGCAGTATTTT. Protein: CASSPPRGFSGAQDTQYF. This chain links TRBV18 with TRBJ2-3; 8 bases are shared with TRBD2. Trimming took 0 bases from V and 6 from J; bases not matched to a gene: 14. CDR1 is KGHSH and CDR2 is LQKENI in the germline V gene. CDR3 length: 18 residues.